This record concerns one T cell receptor beta chain sequence. Its matching antigen is unknown. Germline-derived CDR1 and CDR2 are SGHRS and YFSETQ. The CDR3 extends over 15 amino acids. Trimming took 5 bases from V and 0 from J; bases not matched to a gene: 4. This entry belongs to a study of cytomegalovirus exposure and HLA in healthy donors. Overall study findings and caveats: Immune exposure information comprised only CMV serostatus. V segments that were indistinguishable, TRBV6-2 and TRBV6-3 among them, were omitted from analysis.

60 Vbeta and 13 Jbeta primers were used in PCR. Method: immunoSEQ multiplex PCR; TCRdb's copy keeps in-frame clones and lacks some. The repertoire holds approximately 160,000 clones, around 80% seen once, with 4.9% in the top ten. This clonotype was obtained from a male donor in good health and CMV-seronegative. This chain connects TRBV5-1 to TRBJ2-2, with TRBD2 matching 7 bases. The sample consisted of PBMCs. This CDR3 reads CASRPGTTNTGELFF. CDR3 nucleotide sequence: TGCGCCAGCAGACCCGGGACTACGAACACCGGGGAGCTGTTTTTT.